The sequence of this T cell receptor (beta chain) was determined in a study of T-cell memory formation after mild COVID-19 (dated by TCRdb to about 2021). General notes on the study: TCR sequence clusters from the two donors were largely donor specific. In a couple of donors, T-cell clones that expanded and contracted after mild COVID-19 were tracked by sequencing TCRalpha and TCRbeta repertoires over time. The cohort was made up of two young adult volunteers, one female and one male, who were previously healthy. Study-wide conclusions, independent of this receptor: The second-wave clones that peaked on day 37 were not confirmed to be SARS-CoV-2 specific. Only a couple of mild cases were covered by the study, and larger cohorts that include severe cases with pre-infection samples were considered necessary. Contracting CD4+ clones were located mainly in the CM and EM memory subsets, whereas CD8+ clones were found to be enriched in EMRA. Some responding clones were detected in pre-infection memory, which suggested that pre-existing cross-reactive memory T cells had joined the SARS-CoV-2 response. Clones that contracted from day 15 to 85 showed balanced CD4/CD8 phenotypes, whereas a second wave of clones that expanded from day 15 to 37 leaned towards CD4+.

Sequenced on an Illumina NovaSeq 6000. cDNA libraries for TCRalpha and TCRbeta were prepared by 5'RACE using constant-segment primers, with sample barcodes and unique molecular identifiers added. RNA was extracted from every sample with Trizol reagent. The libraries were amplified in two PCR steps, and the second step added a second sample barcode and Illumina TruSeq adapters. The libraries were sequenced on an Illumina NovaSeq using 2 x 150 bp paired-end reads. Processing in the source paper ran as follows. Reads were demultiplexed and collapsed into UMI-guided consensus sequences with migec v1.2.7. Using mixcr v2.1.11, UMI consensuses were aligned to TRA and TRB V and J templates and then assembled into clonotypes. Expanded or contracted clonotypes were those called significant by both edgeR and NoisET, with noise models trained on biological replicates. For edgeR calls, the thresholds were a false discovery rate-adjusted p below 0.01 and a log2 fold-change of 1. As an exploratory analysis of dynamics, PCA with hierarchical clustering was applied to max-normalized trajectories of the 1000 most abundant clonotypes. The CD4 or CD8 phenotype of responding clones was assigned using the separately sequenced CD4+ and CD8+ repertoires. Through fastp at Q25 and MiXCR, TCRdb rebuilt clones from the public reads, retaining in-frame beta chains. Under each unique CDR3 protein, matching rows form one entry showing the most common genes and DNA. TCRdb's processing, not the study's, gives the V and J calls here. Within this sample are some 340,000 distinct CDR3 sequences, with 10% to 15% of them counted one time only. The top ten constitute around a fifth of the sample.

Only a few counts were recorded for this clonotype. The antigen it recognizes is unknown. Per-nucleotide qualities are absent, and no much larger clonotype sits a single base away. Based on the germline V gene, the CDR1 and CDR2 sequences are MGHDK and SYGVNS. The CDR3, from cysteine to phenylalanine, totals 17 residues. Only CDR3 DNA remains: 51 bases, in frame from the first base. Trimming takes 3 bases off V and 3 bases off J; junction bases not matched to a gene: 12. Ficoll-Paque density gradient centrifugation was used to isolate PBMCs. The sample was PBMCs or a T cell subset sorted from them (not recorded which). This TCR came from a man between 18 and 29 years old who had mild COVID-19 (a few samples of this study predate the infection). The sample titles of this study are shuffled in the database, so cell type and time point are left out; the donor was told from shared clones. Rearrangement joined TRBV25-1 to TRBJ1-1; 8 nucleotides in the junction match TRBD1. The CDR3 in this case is CASSDIARQGKYTEAFF. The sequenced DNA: TGTGCCAGCAGTGACATCGCTCGACAGGGGAAATACACTGAAGCTTTCTTT.